These 13 T cell receptor beta chains share one sample of origin, sequenced in a study of OX40 agonist ivuxolimab in advanced cancers. The repertoire was sequenced with immunoSEQ multiplex PCR; TCRdb's copy has only in-frame clones and lacks some. The sample includes tens of thousands of clones, around nine tenths of them seen just once. Sequenced material: CD4+ or CD8+ T cells sorted from blood, taken in a trial of the OX40 agonist ivuxolimab. These receptors all come from an adult with an advanced solid tumor such as melanoma, head and neck, liver or kidney cancer.

This clone was detected once. The chain links TRBV9 to TRBJ2-3; perhaps TRBD1 as D (7 bases). Trimming stripped 4 bases from V and 0 bases from J, with 15 bases between. The CDR3 contains 16 residues. Germline assignment: CDR1 SGDLS and CDR2 YYNGEE. The CDR3 here is CASSPQGGTSTDTQYF. Written as DNA, the CDR3 is TGTGCCAGCAGCCCCCAGGGGGGTACTAGCACAGATACGCAGTATTTT.

The V call is TRBV6-5, the J call TRBJ1-6; TRBD1 is a possible D gene (5 bases). The CDR3 sequence is 14 residues long. Trimming left V 5 bases short and J 6 bases short, with 11 bases between. Germline V gene sequence: CDR1 MNHEY, CDR2 SVGAGI. The CDR3 is CASSDSGGNSPLHF. The CDR3 DNA sequence: TGTGCCAGCAGTGATTCCGGGGGTAATTCACCCCTCCACTTT.

This CDR3 reads CASTPYTEAFF. CDR3 bases: TGTGCCAGCACCCCCTACACTGAAGCTTTCTTT. The chain uses TRBV11-2 and TRBJ1-1, with D unclear. The germline CDR1 and CDR2 sequences are SGHAT and FQNNGV. CDR3 size: 11 residues. Trimming removed 7 bases from V and 3 bases from J, with 6 bases in between.

The chain uses TRBV2 and TRBJ1-5, with a weak D call TRBD1 (6 bases). Trimming took 5 bases from V and 1 from J, leaving 12 bases between them. This CDR3 spans 15 amino acids. Germline V CDR1 and CDR2: SNHLY, FYNNEI. The CDR3: CASSKGVGSNQPQHF. In nucleotides, the CDR3 is TGTGCCAGCAGTAAGGGGGTGGGGAGCAATCAGCCCCAGCATTTT.

The CDR3, as DNA: TGTGCCAGCAGCCGCCTCTACGAGCAGTACTTC. This codes for CASSRLYEQYF. The chain carries TRBV6-1 and TRBJ2-7; D call uncertain. Trimming stripped 6 bases from V and 3 bases from J, with 6 bases between. This CDR3 region has 11 residues. Germline V gene lookup returns CDR1 MNHNS and CDR2 SASEGT.

This sequence joins TRBV28 and TRBJ1-4, with a tentative D call TRBD1 (6 bases). The CDR3 sequence is 14 residues long. Trimming pared 2 bases from V and 4 bases from J, leaving 8 bases between. CDR1 and CDR2 from the germline V gene are MDHEN and SYDVKM. CDR3 DNA sequence: TGTGCCAGCAGTTTACAGGGGTTTAATGAAAAACTGTTTTTT. Translated, it gives CASSLQGFNEKLFF.

This chain joins TRBV4-1 and TRBJ2-2, with D possibly being TRBD2 (6 bases). V lost 1 base and J 1 base, leaving 7 bases between the germline ends. The germline gives CDR1 MGHRA, CDR2 YSYEKL. This CDR3 is 15 amino acids long. The CDR3 loop reads CASSQGSGNTGELFF. The CDR3 DNA sequence: TGCGCCAGCAGCCAAGGTAGCGGGAACACCGGGGAGCTGTTTTTT.

The CDR3 nucleotides are TGTGCCAGTAGTATAGCTGGTCTGAACTATGGCTACACCTTC. Translated, it gives CASSIAGLNYGYTF. The chain is built from TRBV19 and TRBJ1-2; unclear D gene. Trimming removed 1 base from V and 2 bases from J, with 8 bases in between. Per the germline V gene, CDR1 is LNHDA and CDR2 is SQIVND (reference sequence). The CDR3 contains 14 residues.

The rearrangement joins TRBV5-1 to TRBJ2-1; D is unresolved. V lost 1 base and J 15 bases, leaving 29 bases between the germline ends. Germline V gene sequence: CDR1 SGHRS, CDR2 YFSETQ. This CDR3 is built from 17 residues. The CDR3 nucleotides read TGCGCCAGCAGCTTGCCCCCGGGTAGTGATCCCTCTTCAAACAGGTTCTTC. This translates into CASSLPPGSDPSSNRFF.

The chain is built from TRBV11-2 and TRBJ2-2; D remains ambiguous. With 3 bases removed from V and 8 bases from J, the gap between germline ends came to 10 bases. The CDR3 spans 13 residues. The V gene's germline CDR1 is SGHAT and CDR2 FQNNGV. This chain's CDR3 is CASSFLVAGELFF. CDR3 coding DNA: TGTGCCAGCAGCTTCCTGGTAGCTGGGGAGCTGTTTTTT.

This rearrangement joins TRBV11-2 to TRBJ2-7; TRBD2 is a possible D gene (6 bases). The CDR3 runs to 14 residues. With 8 bases removed from V and 6 bases from J, the gap between germline ends came to 20 bases. The V gene's germline CDR1 is SGHAT and CDR2 FQNNGV. CDR3 in DNA: TGTGCCAGCGGAGTGTCTGGGGGGTTCGGCGAGCAGTACTTC. Protein product: CASGVSGGFGEQYF.

Concerning this clone: Distinct nucleotide sequences in the sample also encode this CDR3. The chain is built from TRBV5-1 and TRBJ1-2, with D hard to call. The V gene lost 2 bases and the J gene lost 1 base, with 6 bases spanning the gap. The V gene's germline CDR1 is SGHRS and CDR2 YFSETQ. This CDR3 region has 13 residues. CDR3 DNA sequence: TGCGCCAGCAGCTTTGCGGGTAACTATGGCTACACCTTC. Amino acid sequence: CASSFAGNYGYTF. The full variable domain, its missing parts supplied by reference TRBV5-1 and TRBJ1-2, is KAGVTQTPRYLIKTRGQQVTLSCSPISGHRSVSWYQQTPGQGLQFLFEYFSETQRNKGNFPGRFSGRQFSNSRSEMNVSTLELGDSALYLCASSFAGNYGYTFGSGTRLTVV.

The gene calls are TRBV6-1 and TRBJ2-7, with TRBD1 identical over 7 bases. CDR3 length: 14 amino acids. Losses at the gene ends were 4 bases for V and 3 bases for J; bases not matched to a gene: 6. Germline values: CDR1 MNHNS, CDR2 SASEGT. The CDR3 spells CASSVDRARYEQYF. The DNA for the CDR3 is TGTGCCAGCAGTGTCGACAGGGCCCGCTACGAGCAGTACTTC.